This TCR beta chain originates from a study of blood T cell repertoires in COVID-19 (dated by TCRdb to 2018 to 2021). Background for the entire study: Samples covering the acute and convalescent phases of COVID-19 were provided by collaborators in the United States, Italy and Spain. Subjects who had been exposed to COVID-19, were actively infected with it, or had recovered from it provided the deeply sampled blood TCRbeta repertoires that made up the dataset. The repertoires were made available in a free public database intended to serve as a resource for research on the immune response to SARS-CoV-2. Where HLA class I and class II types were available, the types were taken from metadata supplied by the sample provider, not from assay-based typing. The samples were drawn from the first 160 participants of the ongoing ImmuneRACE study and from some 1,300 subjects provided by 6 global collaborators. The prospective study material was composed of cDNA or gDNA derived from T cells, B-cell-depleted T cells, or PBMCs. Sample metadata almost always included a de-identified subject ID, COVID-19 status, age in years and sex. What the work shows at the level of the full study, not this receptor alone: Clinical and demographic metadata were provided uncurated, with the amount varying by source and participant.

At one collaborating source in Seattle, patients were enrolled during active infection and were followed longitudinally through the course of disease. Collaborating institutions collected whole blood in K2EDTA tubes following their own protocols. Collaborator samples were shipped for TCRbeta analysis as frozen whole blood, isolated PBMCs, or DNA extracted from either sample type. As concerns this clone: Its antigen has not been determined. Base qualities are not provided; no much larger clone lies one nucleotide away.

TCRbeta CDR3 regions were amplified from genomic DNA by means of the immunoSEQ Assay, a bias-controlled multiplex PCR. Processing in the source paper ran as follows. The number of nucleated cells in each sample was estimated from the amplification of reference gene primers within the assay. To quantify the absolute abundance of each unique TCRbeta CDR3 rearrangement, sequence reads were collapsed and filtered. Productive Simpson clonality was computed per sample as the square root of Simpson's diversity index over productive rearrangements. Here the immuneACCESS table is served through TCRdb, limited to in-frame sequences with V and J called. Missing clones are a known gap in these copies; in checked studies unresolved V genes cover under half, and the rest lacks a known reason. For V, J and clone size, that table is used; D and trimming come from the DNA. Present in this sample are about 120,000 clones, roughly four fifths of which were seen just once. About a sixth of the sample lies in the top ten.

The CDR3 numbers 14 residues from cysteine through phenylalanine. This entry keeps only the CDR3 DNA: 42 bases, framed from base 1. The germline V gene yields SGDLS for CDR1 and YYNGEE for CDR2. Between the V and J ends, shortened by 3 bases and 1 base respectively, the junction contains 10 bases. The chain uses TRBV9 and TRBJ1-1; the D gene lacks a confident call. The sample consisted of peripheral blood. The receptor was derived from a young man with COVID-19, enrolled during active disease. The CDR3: CASSGLVGNTEAFF. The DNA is TGTGCCAGCAGCGGACTTGTGGGGAACACTGAAGCTTTCTTT.